The following is a T cell receptor beta chain sequence with its context. What this receptor recognizes is not known. No much larger clone exists at a distance of one base, and base qualities are not known. The source of the sample is a study of blood T cell repertoires in COVID-19 (dated by TCRdb to 2018 to 2020). In the study overall: The collaborator samples originated in the United States, Italy and Spain and spanned the acute and convalescent phases of COVID-19. Subjects who had been exposed to COVID-19, were actively infected with it, or had recovered from it provided the deeply sampled blood TCRbeta repertoires that made up the dataset. The samples were drawn from the first 160 participants of the ongoing ImmuneRACE study and from about 1,200 subjects provided by 6 global collaborators. The repertoires were released in a freely available public database meant as a resource for research on the immune response to SARS-CoV-2. HLA class I and class II types, where available, came from metadata supplied by the sample provider rather than from assay-based typing. A de-identified subject ID, COVID-19 status, age in years and sex were almost always included in the sample metadata. The material from the prospective study consisted of cDNA or gDNA derived from T cells, B-cell-depleted T cells, or PBMCs.

TCRbeta CDR3 regions were amplified from genomic DNA using the immunoSEQ Assay, a bias-controlled multiplex PCR. The original pipeline was this. Within the assay, amplification of reference gene primers was used to estimate how many nucleated cells each sample contained. Sequence reads were collapsed and filtered to measure the absolute abundance of every unique TCRbeta CDR3 rearrangement. For each sample, productive Simpson clonality was calculated by taking the square root of Simpson's diversity index across productive rearrangements. TCRdb re-hosts the immuneACCESS table, in-frame sequences only. Its copies lack some clones; in the studies checked, an unresolved V gene accounts for under half of them, and the cause for the rest is not known. V and J calls and clone size are copied from that table; D and trimming were computed from the DNA. The sample has some 110,000 clones on record, approximately 74% of them singletons. The ten biggest clones cover 6% of the sample.

One collaborating source in Seattle enrolled patients while the patients were actively infected and followed the patients over time throughout the course of disease. Each collaborating institution followed its own protocols to collect whole blood in K2EDTA tubes. For TCRbeta analysis, collaborators shipped samples as frozen whole blood, isolated PBMCs, or DNA extracted from either of those sample types. Overall study results and their limits: The quantity of clinical and demographic metadata differed by source and by participant and was supplied without curation.

This receptor was identified in a man aged 80 or over with COVID-19, enrolled during active disease. The sample was peripheral blood.

The CDR3: CATSDRLAGEEDTQYF. The DNA sequence follows: TGTGCCACCAGTGATAGGCTAGCGGGAGAGGAAGATACGCAGTATTTT. Recombination connected TRBV24-1 to TRBJ2-3, with 10 middle bases fitting TRBD2. Reading from cysteine to phenylalanine, the CDR3 counts 16 amino acids. Of all the DNA, just the CDR3 is kept, 48 bases in frame from base 1. From the germline V gene, CDR1 is KGHDR and CDR2 is SFDVKD. V lost 3 bases and J lost 5 bases, and the count of bases not matched to a germline gene is 7.